This TCR beta chain was profiled in a study of T cells in Graves' hyperthyroidism and ophthalmopathy. Comment on this clonotype: The target antigen is unknown.

Findings and limits, study-wide: With a median lead of 6.5 months before onset, the model predicted ophthalmopathy. Most thyroid clonotypes expanded above 0.001 appeared in blood too.

TCR beta CDR3 region amplification was performed from RNA transcripts. A first-round RT-PCR of the TCR CDR3 used the HTBI primer set. MiXCR, applied by TCRdb to the multiplex PCR reads, yields one record per CDR3 protein. Of over 400,000 distinct CDR3 sequences detected, approximately 23% appear once; the ten largest clones hold approximately 54%. Trimming took 4 bases from V and 4 from J; bases not matched to a gene: 9. The V gene's germline CDR1 is GTSNPN and CDR2 SVGIG (reference sequence). The CDR3 covers 14 residues. The study included ophthalmopathy patients with Clinical Activity Score at least 3, NOSPECS grade at least 4 and duration under 3 months.

The rearrangement joins TRBV30 to TRBJ2-7, with 8 positions matching TRBD1. Source material: blood. The source is a woman in her sixties or seventies with Graves' ophthalmopathy. CDR3 nucleotide sequence: TGTGCCTGGAAAAGGACAGGGCTTGGTTACGAGCAGTACTTC. Translated, it gives CAWKRTGLGYEQYF.